Sequencing of this TCR beta chain was carried out in a study of patients and donors after allogeneic stem cell transplantation. TCRdb recomputed calls from the RT-PCR reads with MiXCR, one row per CDR3 protein. The table records approximately 200,000 distinct CDR3 sequences, roughly 14% of them present only once. The CDR3 has 16 residues. The germline V gene has CDR1 LGHNA and CDR2 YNFKEQ. With V trimmed by 0 bases and J by 7 bases, 4 bases remained unmatched. This clonotype was obtained from a human donor who was either an allogeneic HSCT recipient or a stem cell or donor lymphocyte infusion donor (not recorded which). It is not recorded whose cells these are; they may come from a transplant donor. Specimen: blood, either unsorted or a sorted T cell fraction (not recorded which). The chain uses TRBV4-2 and TRBJ1-6; TRBD1 matches 9 bases. The CDR3 sequence is CASSQDRTGVNSPLHF. CDR3 nucleotide sequence: TGTGCCAGCAGCCAAGATCGGACAGGGGTCAATTCACCCCTCCACTTT.